This is a list of T cell receptor beta chains from one sample in a study of T-cell memory formation after mild COVID-19. TCRdb independently ran MiXCR on the 5' RACE reads; one entry per CDR3 protein. The top ten clones hold about 40% of a sample with tens of thousands of distinct CDR3 sequences, 25% to 35% of them seen once. The sample consisted of PBMCs or a T cell subset sorted from them (not recorded which). The receptor set was obtained from a man between 18 and 29 years old who had mild COVID-19 (a few samples of this study predate the infection). Cell type and time point are not known. Each CDR3 is given with its conserved first and last residue. A D gene is named only where the DNA matches it firmly. The listing skips clone size in some rows; elsewhere it reads once, few, many or a size class.

clone_size: .; j_call: TRBJ2-5; d_call: TRBD2; v_call: TRBV20-1; cdr3_aa: CSAIPPTSGQETQYF
clone_size: few; j_call: TRBJ1-5; d_call: .; v_call: TRBV6-5; cdr3_aa: CASSSRSNQPQHF
clone_size: .; j_call: TRBJ2-1; d_call: TRBD2; v_call: TRBV2; cdr3_aa: CASSGAGTSGRFYNEQFF
clone_size: .; j_call: TRBJ1-4; d_call: .; v_call: TRBV12-3/TRBV12-4; cdr3_aa: CASSLPDKKLFF
clone_size: .; j_call: TRBJ2-5; d_call: .; v_call: TRBV6-6; cdr3_aa: CASQGLRRTETQYF
clone_size: .; j_call: TRBJ2-7; d_call: TRBD1; v_call: TRBV12-3/TRBV12-4; cdr3_aa: CASSSGEGQGSYEQYF
clone_size: few; j_call: TRBJ2-2; d_call: .; v_call: TRBV6-6; cdr3_aa: CASTGTGELFF
clone_size: few; j_call: TRBJ2-3; d_call: .; v_call: TRBV13; cdr3_aa: CASSSFGPGAWDLDTQYF
clone_size: .; j_call: TRBJ1-6; d_call: .; v_call: TRBV7-2; cdr3_aa: CASSLAQNSPLHF
clone_size: few; j_call: TRBJ1-3; d_call: .; v_call: TRBV12-3/TRBV12-4; cdr3_aa: CASSLSPPFSGNTIYF
clone_size: .; j_call: TRBJ2-1; d_call: .; v_call: TRBV29-1; cdr3_aa: CSVDPEGMNDEQFF
clone_size: many; j_call: TRBJ2-2; d_call: .; v_call: TRBV6-5; cdr3_aa: CASSTRGGGELFF
clone_size: .; j_call: TRBJ2-1; d_call: .; v_call: TRBV20-1; cdr3_aa: CSAGGIYNEQFF
clone_size: few; j_call: TRBJ2-4; d_call: TRBD1; v_call: TRBV7-9; cdr3_aa: CASRPRDRGAKNIQYF
clone_size: few; j_call: TRBJ2-2; d_call: .; v_call: TRBV24-1; cdr3_aa: CATSDYRVPGELFF
clone_size: .; j_call: TRBJ2-3; d_call: .; v_call: TRBV7-7; cdr3_aa: CASSLGPANTDTQYF
clone_size: .; j_call: TRBJ2-6; d_call: .; v_call: TRBV7-9; cdr3_aa: CASSSNSWVLTF
clone_size: .; j_call: TRBJ1-1; d_call: .; v_call: TRBV7-9; cdr3_aa: CASSTGVNTEAFF
clone_size: .; j_call: TRBJ2-2; d_call: .; v_call: TRBV7-6; cdr3_aa: CASSFAAVTGELFF
clone_size: .; j_call: TRBJ2-1; d_call: .; v_call: TRBV7-2; cdr3_aa: CASSFHNNEQFF
clone_size: few; j_call: TRBJ2-7; d_call: .; v_call: TRBV6-1; cdr3_aa: CASSEAPGSYEQYF
clone_size: few; j_call: TRBJ1-1; d_call: .; v_call: TRBV7-9; cdr3_aa: CASSRAGAEAFF
clone_size: few; j_call: TRBJ2-2; d_call: TRBD2; v_call: TRBV28; cdr3_aa: CASSPGTSLTGELFF
clone_size: many; j_call: TRBJ2-7; d_call: TRBD1; v_call: TRBV5-1; cdr3_aa: CASSVSQGSSYEQYF
clone_size: .; j_call: TRBJ2-3; d_call: TRBD1; v_call: TRBV7-9; cdr3_aa: CASSSGTARTDTQYF
clone_size: .; j_call: TRBJ2-3; d_call: .; v_call: TRBV11-2; cdr3_aa: CASSFTRPTGGDTQYF
clone_size: .; j_call: TRBJ2-1; d_call: .; v_call: TRBV3-1; cdr3_aa: CASSHTGIGYNEQFF
clone_size: once; j_call: TRBJ1-1; d_call: .; v_call: TRBV5-1; cdr3_aa: CASSLLTGSNEAFF
clone_size: few; j_call: TRBJ2-5; d_call: .; v_call: TRBV20-1; cdr3_aa: CSASTWDTKWGVYQETQYF
clone_size: .; j_call: TRBJ2-3; d_call: TRBD2; v_call: TRBV4-3; cdr3_aa: CASSQADGGAEDTQYF
clone_size: .; j_call: TRBJ2-7; d_call: .; v_call: TRBV4-3; cdr3_aa: CASSPRTESYEQYF